This T cell receptor beta chain stems from a study of T cell repertoires in aging, cancer and after chemotherapy. Study at large: Six age groups, ranging from 30 or younger to 70 or older, included the donors. Roughly 8.8 million TCR reads made up the full dataset.

This CDR3 region has 13 residues. Germline V gene sequence: CDR1 SEHNR, CDR2 FQNEAQ (reference sequence). The template was genomic DNA from peripheral blood, not RNA. Rearranged V-D-J TRB sequences were amplified with a mixed TRB-A/B primer pool. TCRdb reprocessed the multiplex PCR reads with MiXCR, giving one entry per CDR3 protein. The profile covers approximately 2,500 distinct CDR3 sequences, with about 35% appearing a single time and around 30% taken by the ten largest. Remarks on this clonotype: Relative to the germline gene, one junction end is altered; a read error may explain this.

The clonotype comes from a human donor with a solid tumor. The sample comprised blood. The chain couples TRBV7-9 to TRBJ2-1; 7 bases are a match to TRBD2. The DNA of the CDR3 is TGTGCCAGCAGTCGGGACTACTACAATGAGCAGTTATTC. Its protein product is CASSRDYYNEQLF.